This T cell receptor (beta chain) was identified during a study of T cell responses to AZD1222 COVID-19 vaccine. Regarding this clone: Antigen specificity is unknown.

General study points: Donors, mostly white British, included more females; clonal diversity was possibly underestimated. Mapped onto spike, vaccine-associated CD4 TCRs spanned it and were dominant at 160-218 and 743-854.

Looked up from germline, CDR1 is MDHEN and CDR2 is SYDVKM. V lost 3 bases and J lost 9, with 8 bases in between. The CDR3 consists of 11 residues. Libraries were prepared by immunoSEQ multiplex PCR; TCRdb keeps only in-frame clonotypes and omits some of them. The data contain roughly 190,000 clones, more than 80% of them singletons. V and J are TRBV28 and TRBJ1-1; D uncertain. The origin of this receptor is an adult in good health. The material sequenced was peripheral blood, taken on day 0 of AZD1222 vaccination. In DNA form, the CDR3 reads TGTGCCAGCAGTTTCTCTGGTAAAGCTTTCTTT. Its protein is CASSFSGKAFF.